One and the same sample provided the 28 T cell receptor beta chains below, sequenced in a study of blood T cells in healthy people across ages. A sample-barcoded 5' primer and a J-beta primer mix were used in a second PCR of roughly 6 to 11 cycles. MiXCR was run by TCRdb on the 5' RACE reads, yielding one entry per CDR3 protein. The sample consists of 1.8 million or so distinct CDR3 sequences, roughly 43% of them appearing once. Sequencing used blood. The receptors were sampled from a human donor in good health.

The chain combines TRBV10-3 with TRBJ1-4, with 9 bases aligning to TRBD1. The germline CDR1 and CDR2 sequences are ENHRY and SYGVKD. Trimming at V came to 10 bases and at J to 4 bases, leaving 10 bases not matched to a gene. The CDR3 sequence is 15 residues long. CDR3 region: CATSGTGPLNEKLFF. The CDR3 bases are TGTGCCACCTCCGGGACAGGGCCACTTAATGAAAAACTGTTTTTT.

This chain connects TRBV29-1 to TRBJ1-2, with no clear D. V was pared by 5 bases and J by 7 bases, with 11 bases between. CDR3 length: 11 residues. Germline V CDR1 and CDR2: SQVTM, ANQGSEA. This CDR3 reads CSVFGIGGYTF. CDR3 DNA sequence: TGCAGCGTTTTTGGGATAGGTGGCTACACCTTC.

For the CDR3, the DNA is TGTGCCAGCAAGACAGGGAGCGAACAGCCCCAGCATTTT. Translating gives CASKTGSEQPQHF. The V call is TRBV5-2, the J call TRBJ1-5; whether TRBD1, the table's D call, matches the DNA was not checked. TRBV5-2 has pseudogene status. This CDR3 contains 13 residues.

Of note for this clonotype: In this CDR3 the conserved last residue, phenylalanine or tryptophan, is missing, so a read error is likely. The chain links TRBV20-1 to TRBJ1-1; TRBD1 is a possible D gene (6 bases). The CDR3 has 14 residues. Germline CDR1 and CDR2: DFQATT and SNEGSKA (reference sequence). The CDR3 protein is CSAGTTRGNTEAFL. CDR3 in DNA: TGCAGTGCTGGGACTACTAGGGGGAACACTGAGGCTTTCTTG.

This clonotype was picked up one time. CDR3 sequence (DNA): TGTGCCAGCAGCGGACTAGCGGGGAGGTCAGGTACGCAGTATTTT. As protein: CASSGLAGRSGTQYF. V and J are TRBV2 and TRBJ2-3, with TRBD2 identical over 12 bases. V shed 6 bases, J shed 8 bases, and the junction held 9 bases outside the gene matches. The CDR3 spans 15 residues. Germline CDR1 is SNHLY and CDR2 is FYNNEI.

This chain links TRBV12-5 with TRBJ2-3; TRBD2 might be the D (7 bases). The CDR3 contains 15 residues. Trimming removed 7 bases from V and 6 bases from J, with 20 bases in between. Germline values: CDR1 LGHNT, CDR2 FRNRAP. CDR3 in amino acids: CASAPRGGVTDTQYF. The CDR3 DNA reads TGTGCTAGTGCCCCCAGAGGGGGGGTAACTGATACGCAGTATTTT.

This chain links TRBV20-1 with TRBJ2-7, with 10 bases that match TRBD2. Losses at the gene ends were 0 bases for V and 7 bases for J; bases not matched to a gene: 3. CDR3 length: 13 amino acids. Looked up from germline, CDR1 is DFQATT and CDR2 is SNEGSKA (reference sequence). This CDR3 is CSARELAGREQYF. CDR3 coding DNA: TGCAGTGCTAGAGAACTAGCGGGGAGAGAGCAGTACTTC.

With regard to this clonotype: A read error may be the cause here, since a much bigger clone is one base away. For the CDR3, the DNA is TGCAGCGGCGGCTACTCATCCAATGGCTACACCTTC. It specifies CSGGYSSNGYTF. This chain links TRBV29-1 with TRBJ1-2; D uncertain. The germline V gene has CDR1 SQVTM and CDR2 ANQGSEA. This CDR3 region has 12 residues. The V and J ends lost 7 bases and 6 bases respectively, with 15 bases between them.

CDR3 residues: CAISDGTSYQETQYF. The DNA of the CDR3 is TGTGCCATCAGTGACGGGACTAGCTACCAAGAGACCCAGTACTTC. The chain couples TRBV10-3 to TRBJ2-5, with 9 bases aligning to TRBD2. The germline V gene encodes CDR1 ENHRY and CDR2 SYGVKD. Trimming took 3 bases from V and 0 from J; bases not matched to a gene: 2. This CDR3 spans 15 amino acids.

This clonotype was counted between two and nine times. The chain links TRBV5-1 to TRBJ1-2, with D unresolved. Germline CDR1 reads SGHRS; CDR2 reads YFSETQ. This CDR3 contains 14 residues. Trimming cost V 0 bases and J 8 bases, with 14 bases left between them. CDR3 DNA: TGCGCCAGCAGCTTGGGACTATTGTCCGGCGGCTACACCTTC. Protein sequence: CASSLGLLSGGYTF.

The V gene is TRBV4-3, the J gene TRBJ2-1; 7 bases are a match to TRBD1. The CDR3 covers 18 residues. The V segment lost 0 bases and the J segment 4 bases; nucleotides outside the gene matches: 12. Per the germline V gene, CDR1 is LGHNA and CDR2 is YSLEER. This chain's CDR3 is CASSQETLTGDRYNEQFF. DNA for the CDR3: TGCGCCAGCAGCCAAGAAACACTAACAGGGGATAGGTACAATGAGCAGTTCTTC.

Many counts were recorded for this clonotype. This sequence joins TRBV10-3 and TRBJ2-5, with 7 bases identical to TRBD1. From germline, CDR1 is ENHRY and CDR2 SYGVKD. V gave up 2 bases and J gave up 5 bases; unmatched junction bases: 5. The CDR3 consists of 14 residues. The CDR3 loop reads CAISELGQSETQYF. The CDR3, as DNA: TGTGCCATCAGTGAGCTGGGACAGTCCGAGACCCAGTACTTC.

This clonotype has just a few counts. The chain uses TRBV12-3 or TRBV12-4 and TRBJ1-2; 9 bases fit TRBD1. Trimming cost V 5 bases and J 8 bases; bases outside gene matches: 6. The CDR3 covers 13 residues. CDR3 sequence (DNA): TGTGCCAGCAGTCACAGGGGGCCGGAGGGCTACACCTTC. It encodes CASSHRGPEGYTF.

J is TRBJ2-1 and V is TRBV24-1; D may match TRBD1 or TRBD2 (5 bases each). Germline V lookup: CDR1 KGHDR, CDR2 SFDVKD. The germline V and J ends were trimmed by 4 bases and 4 bases, with 13 bases remaining between them. The CDR3 extends over 15 amino acids. In nucleotides, the CDR3 is TGTGCCACCAGTGAGGTCGGGGCAGAGTACAATGAGCAGTTCTTC. Translated, it gives CATSEVGAEYNEQFF.

This chain uses TRBV4-1 with TRBJ2-2, with 7 bases aligning to TRBD1. The germline CDR1 and CDR2 sequences are MGHRA and YSYEKL. After removal of 0 bases from V and 0 bases from J, the junction contained 10 bases not matched to a gene. The CDR3 spans 19 residues. CDR3 residues: CASSQDRDRVPANTGELFF. The CDR3 DNA reads TGCGCCAGCAGCCAAGATCGAGACAGGGTCCCCGCGAACACCGGGGAGCTGTTTTTT.

This clonotype has a handful of counts. The chain links TRBV12-3 or TRBV12-4 to TRBJ2-1; TRBD1 matches at 11 bases. This CDR3 spans 16 amino acids. J was trimmed by 7 bases and V by 9 bases; bases with no gene match: 14. In DNA form, the CDR3 reads TGTGCCAGTCCTCGGGGGACAGGGGGGGAAGAAAATGAGCAGTTCTTC. It encodes CASPRGTGGEENEQFF.

A few counts support this clonotype. The chain employs TRBV6-2 or TRBV6-3 and TRBJ2-1; D is perhaps TRBD1 (6 bases). From germline, CDR1 is MNHEY and CDR2 SVGEGT. The CDR3 length is 14 residues. V lost 3 bases and J lost 9, with 15 bases in between. CDR3 nucleotides: TGTGCCAGCAGTTATCAGGGGTTACGTAGTGAGCAGTTCTTC. This sequence encodes CASSYQGLRSEQFF.

This clonotype was detected a few times. The chain recombines TRBV28 with TRBJ1-5; TRBD1 matches at 10 bases. Germline CDR1 and CDR2: MDHEN and SYDVKM. The CDR3 has 15 residues. V trimming: 3 bases; J trimming: 4 bases; junction bases outside the gene matches: 3. The CDR3 reads CASSFRTGGNQPQHF. DNA for the CDR3: TGTGCCAGCAGTTTTCGGACAGGGGGGAATCAGCCCCAGCATTTT.

The CDR3 nucleotides read TGTGCCAGCAGCGTAGGACCGGAGTACGAGCAGTACTTC. Its protein product is CASSVGPEYEQYF. The rearrangement links TRBV9 to TRBJ2-7; D call uncertain. V was pared by 0 bases and J by 4 bases, with 8 bases between. The CDR3 contains 13 residues. The V gene's germline CDR1 is SGDLS and CDR2 YYNGEE.

The chain recombines TRBV29-1 with TRBJ1-1, with 7 bases fitting TRBD1. V was clipped by 6 bases and J by 5 bases; unmatched bases: 9. The CDR3 extends over 13 amino acids. Germline V gives CDR1 SQVTM, CDR2 ANQGSEA. DNA of the CDR3: TGCAGCGTCCCATTCCAGGGGGAGACTGAAGCTTTCTTT. Protein sequence: CSVPFQGETEAFF. Looking up the rest from reference TRBV29-1 and TRBJ1-1 gives the full variable domain: SAVISQKPSRDICQRGTSLTIQCQVDSQVTMMFWYRQQPGQSLTLIATANQGSEATYESGFVIDKFPISRPNLTFSTLTVSNMSPEDSSIYLCSVPFQGETEAFFGQGTRLTVV.

The CDR3 bases are TGTGCCATCAGTCTCAGCGGGGAGGCTGAGACCCAGTACTTC. Residues: CAISLSGEAETQYF. This chain uses TRBV10-3 with TRBJ2-5, with 7 bases lining up with TRBD2. V lost 5 bases and J lost 5; bases outside the gene matches: 8. Germline CDR1 ENHRY, CDR2 SYGVKD. CDR3 length equals 14 residues.

There are a few counts of this clonotype. The gene calls are TRBV20-1 and TRBJ2-5, with D tentatively TRBD2 (7 bases). CDR1 DFQATT and CDR2 SNEGSKA come from the germline V gene (reference sequence). V dropped 0 bases and J dropped 1 base, with 12 bases sitting between them. CDR3 length: 15 amino acids. CDR3 DNA: TGCAGTGCTAGAGATTACCGGGGGGCCCAAGAGACCCAGTACTTC. Its translation: CSARDYRGAQETQYF.

This chain connects TRBV20-1 to TRBJ1-5; tentative D call: TRBD1 (6 bases). Between the trimmed V and J ends, which lost 3 bases and 4 bases, there was a span of 10 bases. This CDR3 has 13 amino acids. Germline assignment: CDR1 DFQATT and CDR2 SNEGSKA (reference sequence). The CDR3 sequence: CSASGQKNQPQHF. Here the CDR3 DNA reads TGCAGTGCTAGCGGACAGAAGAATCAGCCCCAGCATTTT.

The chain links TRBV5-5 to TRBJ1-5; D unresolved. The V end was cut by 5 bases, the J end by 5 bases, with 17 bases between. CDR3 length: 15 residues. CDR1 is SGHKS, CDR2 YYEKEE, per germline (reference sequence). The CDR3 reads CASSLYLGGYQPQHF. The DNA of the CDR3 is TGTGCCAGCAGTTTGTATCTGGGAGGTTATCAGCCCCAGCATTTT.

The CDR3 loop reads CSVQGRSGVADTQYF. CDR3 DNA sequence: TGCAGCGTTCAGGGACGTAGCGGGGTCGCAGATACGCAGTATTTT. The chain links TRBV29-1 to TRBJ2-3, with 8 nucleotides matching TRBD2. V shed 5 bases and J 4 bases; nucleotides not matched to a gene: 11. Germline CDR1 SQVTM, CDR2 ANQGSEA. The CDR3 spans 15 residues.

The chain joins TRBV20-1 to TRBJ1-1, with D tentatively TRBD1 (6 bases). The CDR3 consists of 15 residues. Germline V gives CDR1 DFQATT, CDR2 SNEGSKA (reference sequence). V was trimmed by 6 bases and J by 1 base, leaving 18 bases between them. DNA for the CDR3: TGCAGTGCGCTGGGACAATATATCTCGAACACTGAAGCTTTCTTT. It encodes CSALGQYISNTEAFF.

This clonotype was counted a few times. This rearrangement joins TRBV6-6 to TRBJ2-7, with 10 bases identical to TRBD1. Unmatched junction bases numbered 8, after V lost 3 bases and J lost 6 bases. CDR3 length equals 15 residues. The germline CDR1 and CDR2 sequences are MNHNY and SVGAGI (reference sequence). The CDR3 spells CASSYEGQGEAEQYF. CDR3 sequence (DNA): TGTGCCAGCAGTTATGAAGGACAGGGGGAAGCCGAGCAGTACTTC.

This sequence joins TRBV7-2 and TRBJ1-1; D gene ambiguous. The CDR3 totals 13 residues. V shed 7 bases and J shed 1 base, with 10 bases lying between them. The germline V gene encodes CDR1 SGHTA and CDR2 FQGNSA. The CDR3 coding sequence is TGTGCCAGCACCCACGATCCGAACACTGAAGCTTTCTTT. It yields the protein CASTHDPNTEAFF.